What follows is one TCR beta chain and its context. The junction and the germline gene differ at one end; a read error may be behind it. This record comes from a study of blood T cell repertoires in COVID-19. The length of the CDR3 is 16 residues. Germline V gene sequence: CDR1 SSHAT, CDR2 FNYEAQ (reference sequence). Sequencing used immunoSEQ multiplex PCR; TCRdb keeps in-frame clones, though not all of them. Among 300,000 to 450,000 clones listed, approximately 86% were seen once. The receptor comes from a human donor in a cohort sampled during active COVID-19. The material sequenced was peripheral blood. The chain couples TRBV7-7 to TRBJ2-1, with 12 nucleotides matching TRBD2. The CDR3 DNA sequence: TGTGCTAGCAGCTTAACGTGGACTAGCGGGGAGGATGAGCAGTTCTTC. This gives the protein CASSLTWTSGEDEQFF.